The present T cell receptor (beta chain) was sequenced within a study of sequential checkpoint blockade in melanoma. Overall study: DNA from 85 to 95 pretreatment tumor samples underwent TCRβ immunosequencing.

In this sample, this clone turned up a few times. CDR1 and CDR2 (germline): SGDLS, YYNGEE. The V end lost 4 bases, the J end lost 4 bases, and 12 bases lay between the germline ends. The CDR3 consists of 14 residues. Treatment here: randomized to nivolumab then ipilimumab (arm A) or the reverse (arm B). Clones were read by immunoSEQ multiplex PCR, and TCRdb kept only the in-frame ones, dropping some. The repertoire holds fewer than 1,000 clones, with 25% to 30% as singletons. The specimen comprised tumor tissue (inferred from file names), sampled from a patient given nivolumab and ipilimumab in sequence. V and J are TRBV9 and TRBJ2-1; D is perhaps TRBD2 (5 bases). This TCR was recovered from a human donor with melanoma. The CDR3 coding sequence is TGTGCCAGCAGCCCCCTGCCGGGATACAATGAGCAGTTCTTC. Encoded protein: CASSPLPGYNEQFF.